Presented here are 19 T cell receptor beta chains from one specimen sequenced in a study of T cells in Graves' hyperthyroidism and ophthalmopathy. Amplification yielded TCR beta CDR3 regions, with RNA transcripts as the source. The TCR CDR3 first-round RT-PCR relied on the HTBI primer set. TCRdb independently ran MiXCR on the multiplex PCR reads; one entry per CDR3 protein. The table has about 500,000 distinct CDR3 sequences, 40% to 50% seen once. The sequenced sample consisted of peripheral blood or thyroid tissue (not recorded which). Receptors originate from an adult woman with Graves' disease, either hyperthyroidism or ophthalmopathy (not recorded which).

The CDR3 DNA reads as TGTGCCATCGCGTTGGGACTAGCGGATTACAATGAGCAGTTCTTC. Amino acids: CAIALGLADYNEQFF. The V call is TRBV15, the J call TRBJ2-1; 11 nucleotides line up with TRBD2. V shed 10 bases, J shed 4 bases, and the junction held 9 bases outside the gene matches. The CDR3 runs to 15 residues. Per germline, CDR1 LNHNV and CDR2 YYDKDF (reference sequence). Combining the CDR3 with reference TRBV15 and TRBJ2-1 gives the whole variable domain DAMVIQNPRYQVTQFGKPVTLSCSQTLNHNVMYWYQQKSSQAPKLLFHYYDKDFNNEADTPDNFQSRRPNTSFCFLDIRSPGLGDTAMYLCAIALGLADYNEQFFGPGTRLTVL.

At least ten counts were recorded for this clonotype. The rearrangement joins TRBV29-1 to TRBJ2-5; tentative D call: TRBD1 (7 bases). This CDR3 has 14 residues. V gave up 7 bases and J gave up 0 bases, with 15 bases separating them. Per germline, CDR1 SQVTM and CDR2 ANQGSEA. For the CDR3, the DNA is TGCAGCGCACGCAGGGGGGACTACCAAGAGACCCAGTACTTC. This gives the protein CSARRGDYQETQYF.

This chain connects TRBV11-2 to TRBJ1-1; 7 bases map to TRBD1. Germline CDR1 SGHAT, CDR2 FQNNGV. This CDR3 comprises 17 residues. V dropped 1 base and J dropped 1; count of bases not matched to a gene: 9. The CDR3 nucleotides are TGTGCCAGCAGCTTAGGCCGCAACAGGGGAGAGAACACTGAAGCTTTCTTT. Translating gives CASSLGRNRGENTEAFF. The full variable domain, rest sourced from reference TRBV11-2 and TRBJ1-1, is EAGVAQSPRYKIIEKRQSVAFWCNPISGHATLYWYQQILGQGPKLLIQFQNNGVVDDSQLPKDRFSAERLKGVDSTLKIQPAKLEDSAVYLCASSLGRNRGENTEAFFGQGTRLTVV.

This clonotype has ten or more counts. The CDR3 nucleotides are TGTGCCAGCAGCCAAGTGCAGGGCTCTGGAAACACCATATATTTT. It codes for CASSQVQGSGNTIYF. The chain recombines TRBV14 with TRBJ1-3; maybe TRBD1 (5 bases). The germline V gene encodes CDR1 SGHDN and CDR2 FVKESK. This CDR3 is built from 15 residues. V lost 1 base to trimming and J lost 0 bases, with 7 bases between them.

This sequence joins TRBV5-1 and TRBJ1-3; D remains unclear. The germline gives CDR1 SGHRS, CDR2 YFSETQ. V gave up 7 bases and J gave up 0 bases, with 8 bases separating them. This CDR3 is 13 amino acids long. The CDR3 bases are TGCGCCAGCCGACGGGTCTCTGGAAACACCATATATTTT. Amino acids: CASRRVSGNTIYF.

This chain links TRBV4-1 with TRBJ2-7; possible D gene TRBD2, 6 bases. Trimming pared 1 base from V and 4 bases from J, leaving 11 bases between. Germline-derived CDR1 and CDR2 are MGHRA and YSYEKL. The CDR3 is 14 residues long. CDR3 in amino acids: CASSQGLVSYEQYF. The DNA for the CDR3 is TGCGCCAGCAGCCAAGGACTAGTCAGTTACGAGCAGTACTTC.

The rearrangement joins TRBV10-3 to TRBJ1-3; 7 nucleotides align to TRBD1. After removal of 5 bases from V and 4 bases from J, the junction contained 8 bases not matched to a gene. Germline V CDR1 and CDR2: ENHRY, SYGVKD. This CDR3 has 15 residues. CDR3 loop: CAISQGQATGNTIYF. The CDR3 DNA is TGTGCCATCAGTCAAGGACAGGCTACAGGAAACACCATATATTTT.

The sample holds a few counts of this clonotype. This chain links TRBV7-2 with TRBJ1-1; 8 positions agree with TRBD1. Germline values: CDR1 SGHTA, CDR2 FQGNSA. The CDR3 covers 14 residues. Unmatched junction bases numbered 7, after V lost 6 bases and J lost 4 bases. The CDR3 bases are TGTGCCAGCAGAATCGTTACAGGGGGCACTGAAGCTTTCTTT. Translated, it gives CASRIVTGGTEAFF.

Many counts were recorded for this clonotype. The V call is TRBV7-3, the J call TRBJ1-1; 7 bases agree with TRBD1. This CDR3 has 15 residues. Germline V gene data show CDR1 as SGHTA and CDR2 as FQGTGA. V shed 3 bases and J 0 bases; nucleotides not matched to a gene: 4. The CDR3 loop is CASSLTGPLNTEAFF. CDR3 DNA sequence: TGTGCCAGCAGCTTGACAGGGCCACTGAACACTGAAGCTTTCTTT. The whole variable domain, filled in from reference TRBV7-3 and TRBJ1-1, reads GAGVSQTPSNKVTEKGKYVELRCDPISGHTALYWYRQSLGQGPEFLIYFQGTGAADDSGLPNDRFFAVRPEGSVSTLKIQRTERGDSAVYLCASSLTGPLNTEAFFGQGTRLTVV.

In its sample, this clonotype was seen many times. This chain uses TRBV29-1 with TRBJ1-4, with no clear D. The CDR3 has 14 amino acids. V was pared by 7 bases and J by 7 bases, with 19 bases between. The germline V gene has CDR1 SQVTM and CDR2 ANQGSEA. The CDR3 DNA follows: TGCAGCGCAGCCCCAGGAATAGAGGGTGAAAAACTGTTTTTT. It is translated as CSAAPGIEGEKLFF.

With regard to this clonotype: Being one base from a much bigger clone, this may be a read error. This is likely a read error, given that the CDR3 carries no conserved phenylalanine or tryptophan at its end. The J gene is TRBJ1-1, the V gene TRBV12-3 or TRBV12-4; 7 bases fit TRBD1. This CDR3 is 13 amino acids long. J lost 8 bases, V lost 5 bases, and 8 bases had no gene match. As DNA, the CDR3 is TGTGCCAGCAGTAAATTGACAGGGTGGGAAGCTTTCCTT. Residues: CASSKLTGWEAFL.

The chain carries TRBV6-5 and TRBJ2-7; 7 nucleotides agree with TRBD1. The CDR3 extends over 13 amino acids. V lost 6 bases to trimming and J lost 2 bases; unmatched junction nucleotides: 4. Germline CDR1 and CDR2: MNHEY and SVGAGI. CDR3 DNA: TGTGCCAGCAGCAAGGACAGGCCCTACGAGCAGTACTTC. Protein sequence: CASSKDRPYEQYF.

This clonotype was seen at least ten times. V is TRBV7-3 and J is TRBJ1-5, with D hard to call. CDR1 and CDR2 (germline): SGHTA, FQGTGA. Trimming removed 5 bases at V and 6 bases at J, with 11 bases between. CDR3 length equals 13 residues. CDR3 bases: TGTGCCAGCAGCCCATCCCCAGGTCAGCCCCAGCATTTT. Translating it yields CASSPSPGQPQHF.

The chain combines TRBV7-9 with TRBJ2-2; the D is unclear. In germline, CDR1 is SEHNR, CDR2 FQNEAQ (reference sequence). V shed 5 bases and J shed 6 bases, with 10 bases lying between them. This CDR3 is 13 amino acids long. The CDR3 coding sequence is TGTGCCAGCAGCCCTGTCGCATCCGGGGAGCTGTTTTTT. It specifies CASSPVASGELFF. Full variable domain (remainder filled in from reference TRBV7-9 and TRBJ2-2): DTGVSQNPRHKITKRGQNVTFRCDPISEHNRLYWYRQTLGQGPEFLTYFQNEAQLEKSRLLSDRFSAERPKGSFSTLEIQRTEQGDSAMYLCASSPVASGELFFGEGSRLTVL.

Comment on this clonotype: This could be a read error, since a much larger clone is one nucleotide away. This chain's CDR3 is CASSQVAGSSEQFF. Here the CDR3 DNA reads TGTGCCAGCAGCCAAGTAGCGGGATCCTCGGAGCAGTTCTTC. The chain has TRBV4-2 and TRBJ2-1; 8 bases map to TRBD2. The CDR3 spans 14 residues. CDR1 and CDR2 from the germline V gene are LGHNA and YNFKEQ. The junction had 6 bases not matched to a gene; V was cut back by 1 base and J by 10 bases.

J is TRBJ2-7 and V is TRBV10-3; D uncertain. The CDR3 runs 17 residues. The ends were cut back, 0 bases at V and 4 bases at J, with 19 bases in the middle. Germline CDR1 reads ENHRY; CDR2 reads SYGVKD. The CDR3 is CAISESTVLLDRYEQYF. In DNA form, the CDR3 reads TGTGCCATCAGTGAGTCGACGGTTCTGCTAGATAGGTACGAGCAGTACTTC.

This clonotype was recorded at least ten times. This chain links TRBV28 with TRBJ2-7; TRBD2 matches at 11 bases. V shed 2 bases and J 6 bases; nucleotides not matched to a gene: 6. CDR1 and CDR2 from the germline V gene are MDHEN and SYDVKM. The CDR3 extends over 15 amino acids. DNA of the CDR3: TGTGCCAGCAGTTTACCACTAGCGGGAGTCGGCGAGCAGTACTTC. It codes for CASSLPLAGVGEQYF. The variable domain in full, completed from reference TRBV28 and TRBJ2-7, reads DVKVTQSSRYLVKRTGEKVFLECVQDMDHENMFWYRQDPGLGLRLIYFSYDVKMKEKGDIPEGYSVSREKKERFSLILESASTNQTSMYLCASSLPLAGVGEQYFGPGTRLTVT.

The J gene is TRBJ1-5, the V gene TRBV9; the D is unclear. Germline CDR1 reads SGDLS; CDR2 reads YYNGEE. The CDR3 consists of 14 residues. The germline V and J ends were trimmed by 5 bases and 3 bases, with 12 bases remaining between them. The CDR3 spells CASSRSQNNQPQHF. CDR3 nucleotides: TGTGCCAGCAGTCGGAGTCAGAACAATCAGCCCCAGCATTTT.

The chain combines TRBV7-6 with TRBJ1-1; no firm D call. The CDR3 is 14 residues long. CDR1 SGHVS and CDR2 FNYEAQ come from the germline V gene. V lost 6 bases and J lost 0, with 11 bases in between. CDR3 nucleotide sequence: TGTGCCAGCAGACCTCGGCAGATGAACACTGAAGCTTTCTTT. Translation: CASRPRQMNTEAFF.